These 3 T cell receptor beta chains share one sample of origin, sequenced in a study of T cells after yellow fever vaccination. TCRdb re-called the 5' RACE reads with MiXCR, one entry per CDR3 protein. The sample has 300,000 to 400,000 distinct CDR3 sequences, over 5% seen once. The input for sequencing was PBMCs, taken 5 days after the yellow fever booster vaccination. The receptors come from a man younger than 45 who received the YFV17D yellow fever vaccine.

This clonotype was seen ten or more times. The chain joins TRBV18 to TRBJ2-1; D gene uncertain. The CDR3 covers 15 residues. Germline CDR1 and CDR2: KGHSH and LQKENI. V was clipped by 1 base and J by 8 bases, with 15 bases between them. DNA of the CDR3: TGTGCCAGCTCACCACGAAGGAGAGAAGGCGATGAGCAGTTCTTC. This sequence encodes CASSPRRREGDEQFF.

This clonotype was found many times. The chain uses TRBV27 and TRBJ2-7; 8 nucleotides agree with TRBD2. The trim removed 7 bases at V and 6 bases at J, leaving 14 bases unmatched. CDR3 length equals 15 residues. Germline V gives CDR1 MNHEY, CDR2 SMNVEV (reference sequence). CDR3 sequence reads: CASKSGSFISGEQYF. The CDR3 DNA reads as TGTGCCAGCAAAAGCGGGAGCTTCATATCGGGCGAGCAGTACTTC.

This clonotype was seen repeatedly, ten times or more. The chain uses TRBV20-1 and TRBJ2-1; D not certain. V was shortened by 0 bases and J by 6 bases, with 12 bases between the two germline ends. In germline, CDR1 is DFQATT, CDR2 SNEGSKA (reference sequence). This CDR3 contains 14 residues. The CDR3 protein is CSARDGVNLNEQFF. CDR3 DNA sequence: TGCAGTGCTAGAGATGGCGTGAACCTCAATGAGCAGTTCTTC.